This T cell receptor beta chain was recovered during a study of memory CD4+ T cells and cytomegalovirus serostatus. As handled by the study authors: Out-of-frame sequences were removed, leaving a few million distinct TCRbeta sequences. Here immunoSEQ multiplex PCR was the method, and the copy in TCRdb shows in-frame clones only, minus some. Clonal size and the V and J genes are those of that table, whereas D and trimming came from the DNA. Of around 54,000 clones listed, around four fifths are singletons. Unmatched junction bases numbered 4, after V lost 2 bases and J lost 3 bases. This CDR3 contains 15 residues. The germline CDR1 and CDR2 sequences are SNHLY and FYNNEI. The sort gate was single viable CD3+CD4+CD8-CD45RO+ cells for memory CD4+ T cells.

The TCR originated in an adult in good health and CMV-seronegative. What was sequenced was memory CD4+ T cells from blood. V usage is TRBV2 and J usage is TRBJ2-1; 7 bases are shared with TRBD1. For the CDR3, the DNA is TGTGCCAGCAGTGAAAATGCAGGGGGCTACAATGAGCAGTTCTTC. It codes for CASSENAGGYNEQFF.